Shown below are 2 T cell receptor beta chains from a single sample sequenced in a study of Ad26.COV2.S vaccination and SARS-CoV-2 variants. Sequencing was performed with immunoSEQ multiplex PCR; in TCRdb, only in-frame clones are kept and a portion is missing. The repertoire has fewer than 400,000 clones, around 85% of them found once; the top ten carry roughly 3%. Documented treatment: about 20 received Ad26.COV2.S at low or high dose, single or two shots; 5 received placebo; per-sample allocation not given. Sampling occurred on day 63 after the first vaccine or placebo injection. The material sequenced was peripheral blood, taken in a trial of Ad26.COV2.S vaccine versus placebo. Every receptor here comes from a person aged 18 to 65 who received the Ad26.COV2.S COVID-19 vaccine or a placebo.

The CDR3 sequence is CAWSKGLAGFIGTGELFF. Here the CDR3 DNA reads TGTGCCTGGAGTAAGGGTCTAGCGGGGTTCATCGGCACCGGGGAGCTGTTTTTT. The rearrangement joins TRBV30 to TRBJ2-2; 9 nucleotides match TRBD2. Germline V gives CDR1 GTSNPN, CDR2 SVGIG (reference sequence). The CDR3 totals 18 residues. V trimming: 2 bases; J trimming: 4 bases; junction bases outside the gene matches: 14.

The V call is TRBV11-2, the J call TRBJ2-7; no definite D call. CDR1 and CDR2 from the germline V gene are SGHAT and FQNNGV. The CDR3 is made up of 14 amino acids. The ends were cut back, 1 base at V and 3 bases at J, with 10 bases in the middle. CDR3 sequence reads: CASSLGRQLYEQYF. The CDR3 DNA is TGTGCCAGCAGCTTAGGCAGGCAGCTCTACGAGCAGTACTTC.